This T cell receptor beta chain derives from a study of blood T cell repertoires in COVID-19. Study summary: Samples taken during acute and convalescent COVID-19 were collected in the United States, Italy and Spain. From T cells, B-cell-depleted T cells, or PBMCs came the material, which was cDNA or gDNA.

The length of the CDR3 is 13 residues. CDR1 and CDR2 from the germline V gene are LNHDA and SQIVND (reference sequence). Trimming removed 8 bases from V and 0 bases from J, with 5 bases in between. As processed by the authors: Amplifying reference gene primers gave estimates of nucleated cell counts. Profiling relied on immunoSEQ multiplex PCR, and the TCRdb table lists in-frame clones only, not all of them. That table furnishes V, J and clone size, whereas the DNA furnished D and trimming. The sample gives around 50,000 clones, approximately 88% of which show up once; roughly 2.2% is in the top ten.

V is TRBV19 and J is TRBJ1-6; D not certain. Sample: peripheral blood. The sequence derives from a human donor in a cohort sampled during active COVID-19. This CDR3 reads CASHSSYNSPLHF. DNA of the CDR3: TGTGCCAGTCACAGCTCCTATAATTCACCCCTCCACTTT. The full variable domain, with the rest looked up from reference TRBV19 and TRBJ1-6, is DGGITQSPKYLFRKEGQNVTLSCEQNLNHDAMYWYRQDPGQGLRLIYYSQIVNDFQKGDIAEGYSVSREKKESFPLTVTSAQKNPTAFYLCASHSSYNSPLHFGNGTRLTVT.